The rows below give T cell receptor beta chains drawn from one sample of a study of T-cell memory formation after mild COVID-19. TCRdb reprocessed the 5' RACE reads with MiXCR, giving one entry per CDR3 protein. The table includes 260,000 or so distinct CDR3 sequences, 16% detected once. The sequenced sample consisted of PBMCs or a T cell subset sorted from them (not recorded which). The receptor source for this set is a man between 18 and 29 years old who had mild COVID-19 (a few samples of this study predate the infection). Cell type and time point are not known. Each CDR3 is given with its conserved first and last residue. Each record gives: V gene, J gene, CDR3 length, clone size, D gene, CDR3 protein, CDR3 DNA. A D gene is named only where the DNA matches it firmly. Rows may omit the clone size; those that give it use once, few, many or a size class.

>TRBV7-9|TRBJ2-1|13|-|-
CASSLGVADEQFF
TGTGCCAGCAGCTTAGGAGTGGCAGATGAGCAGTTCTTC
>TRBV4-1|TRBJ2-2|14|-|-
CASRSPARTGELFF
TGCGCCAGCAGGTCGCCCGCCCGGACCGGGGAGCTGTTTTTT
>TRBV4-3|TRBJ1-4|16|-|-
CASSQTAGIDNEKLFF
TGCGCCAGCAGCCAAACAGCGGGGATCGATAATGAAAAACTGTTTTTT
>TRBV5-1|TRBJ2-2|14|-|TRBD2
CASLRLAGSGELFF
TGCGCCAGCCTGCGGCTAGCGGGGTCCGGGGAGCTGTTTTTT
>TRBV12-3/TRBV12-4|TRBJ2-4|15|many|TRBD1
CASRRQGEAKNIQYF
TGTGCCAGCAGACGACAGGGAGAGGCCAAAAACATTCAGTACTTC
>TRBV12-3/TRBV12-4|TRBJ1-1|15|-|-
CASSFLGVGDTEAFF
TGTGCCAGCAGTTTCCTGGGGGTCGGGGACACTGAAGCTTTCTTT
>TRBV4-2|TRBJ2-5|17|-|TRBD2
CASSHGLAGGFQETQYF
TGTGCCAGCAGCCACGGACTAGCGGGGGGGTTTCAAGAGACCCAGTACTTC
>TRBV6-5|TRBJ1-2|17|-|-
CASSYSSTRGLNYGYTF
TGTGCCAGCAGTTACTCGAGTACCCGGGGTCTCAACTATGGCTACACCTTC
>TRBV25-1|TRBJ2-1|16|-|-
CASSELVGGEYNEQFF
TGTGCCAGCAGTGAATTAGTCGGCGGGGAGTACAATGAGCAGTTCTTC
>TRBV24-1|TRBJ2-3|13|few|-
CATTTGEIGTQYF
TGTGCCACCACGACGGGGGAGATCGGTACGCAGTATTTT
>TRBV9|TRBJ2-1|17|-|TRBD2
CASSSKTSGVSYNEQFF
TGTGCCAGCAGCAGCAAGACTAGCGGGGTCTCCTACAATGAGCAGTTCTTC
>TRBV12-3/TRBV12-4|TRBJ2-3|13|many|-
CASSLWGADTQYF
TGTGCCAGCAGTTTATGGGGAGCAGATACGCAGTATTTT
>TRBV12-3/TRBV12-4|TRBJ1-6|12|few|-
CASSLEGAPLHF
TGTGCCAGCAGTTTGGAGGGTGCCCCCCTCCACTTT
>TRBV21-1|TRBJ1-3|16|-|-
CASSSIRGHSGNTIYF
TGTGCCAGCAGCTCAATCAGGGGGCACTCTGGAAACACCATATATTTT
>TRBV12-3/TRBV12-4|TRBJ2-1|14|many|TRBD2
CASSLLAGDNEQFF
TGTGCCAGCAGTTTACTAGCGGGGGACAATGAGCAGTTCTTC
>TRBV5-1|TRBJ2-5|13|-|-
CASSRRDQETQYF
TGCGCCAGCAGCCGCAGGGACCAAGAGACCCAGTACTTC
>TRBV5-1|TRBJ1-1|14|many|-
CASSSSTGNTEAFF
TGCGCCAGCAGCTCTTCTACGGGGAACACTGAAGCTTTCTTT
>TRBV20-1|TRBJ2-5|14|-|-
CSARGRAVGETQYF
TGCAGTGCTAGAGGGCGAGCCGTGGGAGAGACCCAGTACTTC
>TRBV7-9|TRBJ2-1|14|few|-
CASSQVMFLHEQFF
TGTGCCAGCAGCCAAGTGATGTTTTTGCATGAGCAGTTCTTC
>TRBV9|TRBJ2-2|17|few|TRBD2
CASSVVSSGLVTGELFF
TGTGCCAGCAGCGTAGTTTCTTCGGGACTAGTAACCGGGGAGCTGTTTTTT
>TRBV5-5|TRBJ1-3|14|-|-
CASSLTVSGNTIYF
TGTGCCAGCAGCTTGACCGTCTCTGGAAACACCATATATTTT
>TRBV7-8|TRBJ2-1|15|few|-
CASSLDSSSYNEQFF
TGTGCCAGCAGCCTGGACTCGTCCTCCTACAATGAGCAGTTCTTC
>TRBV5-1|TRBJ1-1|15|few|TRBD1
CASSWGDRVRAEAFF
TGCGCCAGCAGCTGGGGGGACAGGGTAAGGGCTGAAGCTTTCTTT
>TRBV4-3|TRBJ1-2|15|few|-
CASSQDVSGNYGYTF
TGCGCCAGCAGCCAAGACGTGTCGGGGAACTATGGCTACACCTTC
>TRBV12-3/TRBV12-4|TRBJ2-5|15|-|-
CASSFEGIHQATQYF
TGTGCCAGCAGTTTTGAGGGGATACACCAAGCGACCCAGTACTTC
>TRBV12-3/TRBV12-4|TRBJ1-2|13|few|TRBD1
CASSYDRGYGYTF
TGTGCCAGCAGTTACGACAGGGGCTATGGCTACACCTTC
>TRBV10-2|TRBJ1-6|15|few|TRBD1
CASSLGTGGGSPLHF
TGCGCCAGCAGCCTCGGGACAGGGGGAGGTTCACCCCTCCACTTT
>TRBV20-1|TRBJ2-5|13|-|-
CSARGPGPSTQYF
TGCAGTGCTCGCGGACCCGGGCCTTCTACCCAGTACTTC
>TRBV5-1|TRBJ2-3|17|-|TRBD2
CASSPRTSGGLGDTQYF
TGCGCCAGCAGCCCCCGGACTAGCGGGGGGCTGGGGGATACGCAGTATTTT
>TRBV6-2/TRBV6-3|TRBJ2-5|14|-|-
CASSYDRPRGTQYF
TGTGCCAGCAGTTACGACAGGCCTCGTGGGACCCAGTACTTC
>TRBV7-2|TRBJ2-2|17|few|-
CASSFLGLFANTGELFF
TGTGCCAGCAGCTTTCTCGGACTATTCGCGAACACCGGGGAGCTGTTTTTT
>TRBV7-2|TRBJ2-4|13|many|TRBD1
CASSLDRGHIQYF
TGTGCCAGCAGCTTGGACAGGGGTCACATTCAGTACTTC
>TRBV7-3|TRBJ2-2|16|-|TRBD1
CASSTYRGLDTGELFF
TGTGCCAGCAGCACCTACAGGGGGCTTGACACCGGGGAGCTGTTTTTT